The source of this TCR beta chain is a study of response to subunit inactivated influenza vaccine listed by TCRdb under 2018. With respect to the entire study: To follow how T cells responded to a trivalent subunit inactivated influenza vaccine, the researchers relied on deep quantitative profiling of the T cell receptor repertoire. Beyond this particular receptor, the publication reports: It was suggested by the authors that each seasonal influenza vaccination may recruit only a limited number of new T cells.

The germline V gene (reference sequence) specifies DFQATT as CDR1 and SNEGSKA as CDR2. The CDR3 starts with the cysteine, ends with the phenylalanine, and has 14 residues. The kept DNA is CDR3 alone, 42 bases in frame from the first base. V is reduced by 0 bases and J by 3 bases, leaving a spacing of 6 bases between them. The intended sense of this specimen's time point label: around 42 days after influenza vaccine administration. This clonotype was detected only a few times. There is no known antigen for this receptor. Per-nucleotide qualities are absent, and no much larger clonotype sits a single base away. Receptors were amplified or captured by RT-PCR. Reads for this sample came from an Illumina HiSeq 2500. TCRdb cleaned the public reads at Q25 with fastp, built clones with MiXCR and kept in-frame beta chains. Each CDR3 protein gets just one entry, which takes the most common genes and DNA from the rows behind it. For this sample the table gives 500,000 to 600,000 distinct CDR3 sequences, of which over 10% were detected only once. The top ten hold about 12% of the sample.

Material: PBMCs from blood, obtained about 6 weeks after vaccination. This receptor was obtained from a man aged 50-59 years who received an inactivated influenza vaccine. Donor details come from another sample of the same person, matched by shared clones. The V and J segments used are TRBV20-1 and TRBJ2-6; the D gene assignment is ambiguous. The DNA sequence is given as TGCAGTGCTAGAGAAGGAAATGGGGCCAACGTCCTGACTTTC. Its protein is CSAREGNGANVLTF.